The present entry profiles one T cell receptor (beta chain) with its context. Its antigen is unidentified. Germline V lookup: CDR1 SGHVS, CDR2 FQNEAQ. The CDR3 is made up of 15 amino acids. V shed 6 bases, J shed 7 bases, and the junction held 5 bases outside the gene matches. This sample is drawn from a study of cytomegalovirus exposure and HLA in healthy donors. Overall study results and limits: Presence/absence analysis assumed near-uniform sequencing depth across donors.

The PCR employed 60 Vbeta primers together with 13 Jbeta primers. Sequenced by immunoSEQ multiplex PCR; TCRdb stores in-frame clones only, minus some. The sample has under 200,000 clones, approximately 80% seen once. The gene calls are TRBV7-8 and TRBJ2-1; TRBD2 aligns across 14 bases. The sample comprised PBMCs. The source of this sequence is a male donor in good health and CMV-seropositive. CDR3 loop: CASRTGTSGGNEQFF. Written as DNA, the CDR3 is TGTGCCAGCAGGACCGGGACTAGCGGGGGAAATGAGCAGTTCTTC. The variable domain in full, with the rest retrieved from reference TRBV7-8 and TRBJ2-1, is GAGVSQSPRYKVAKRGQDVALRCDPISGHVSLFWYQQALGQGPEFLTYFQNEAQLDKSGLPSDRFFAERPEGSVSTLKIQRTQQEDSAVYLCASRTGTSGGNEQFFGPGTRLTVL.